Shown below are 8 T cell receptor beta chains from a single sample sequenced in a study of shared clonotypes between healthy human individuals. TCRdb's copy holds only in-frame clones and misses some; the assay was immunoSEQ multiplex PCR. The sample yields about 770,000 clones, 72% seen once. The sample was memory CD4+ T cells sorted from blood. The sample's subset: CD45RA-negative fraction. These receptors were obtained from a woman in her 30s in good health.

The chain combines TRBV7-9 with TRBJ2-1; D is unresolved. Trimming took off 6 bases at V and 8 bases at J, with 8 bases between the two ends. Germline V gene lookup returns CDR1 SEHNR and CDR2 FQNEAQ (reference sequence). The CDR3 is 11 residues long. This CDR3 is CASRGRDEQFF. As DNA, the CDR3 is TGTGCCAGCAGGGGCCGGGATGAGCAGTTCTTC.

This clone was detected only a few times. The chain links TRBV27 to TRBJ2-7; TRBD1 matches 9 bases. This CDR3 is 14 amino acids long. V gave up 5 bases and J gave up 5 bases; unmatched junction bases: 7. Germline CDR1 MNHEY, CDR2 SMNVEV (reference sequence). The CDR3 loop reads CASSRSWTGDEQYF. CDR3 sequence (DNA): TGTGCCAGCAGTCGGTCCTGGACAGGGGACGAGCAGTACTTC.

The CDR3 DNA follows: TGTGCCAGCAGCTTTTCATCGAGAGGTACGGACGAGCAGTACTTC. Translation: CASSFSSRGTDEQYF. The genes are TRBV5-4 and TRBJ2-7; D is unclear. The CDR3 totals 15 residues. The germline V and J ends were trimmed by 2 bases and 5 bases, with 17 bases remaining between them. Germline V gene data show CDR1 as SGHNT and CDR2 as YYREEE (reference sequence).

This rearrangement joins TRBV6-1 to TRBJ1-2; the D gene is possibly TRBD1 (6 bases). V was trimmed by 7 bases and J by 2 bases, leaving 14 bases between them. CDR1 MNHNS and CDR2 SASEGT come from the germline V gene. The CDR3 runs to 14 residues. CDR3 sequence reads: CASKEQGENYGYTF. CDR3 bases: TGTGCCAGCAAAGAACAGGGAGAGAACTATGGCTACACCTTC.

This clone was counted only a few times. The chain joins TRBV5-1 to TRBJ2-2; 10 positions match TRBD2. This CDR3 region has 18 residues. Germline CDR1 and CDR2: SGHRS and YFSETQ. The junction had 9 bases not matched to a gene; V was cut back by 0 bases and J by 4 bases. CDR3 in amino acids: CASSLGRLAGVGTGELFF. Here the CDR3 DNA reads TGCGCCAGCAGCTTGGGTCGGCTAGCGGGAGTCGGCACCGGGGAGCTGTTTTTT.

CDR3 residues: CASSESTGGTTDTEAFF. CDR3 nucleotide sequence: TGCGCCAGCAGTGAGTCTACAGGGGGAACCACCGACACTGAAGCTTTCTTT. The chain couples TRBV10-1 to TRBJ1-1; TRBD1 matches 8 bases. Trimming took 0 bases from V and 3 from J; bases not matched to a gene: 9. This CDR3 contains 17 residues. Germline V lookup: CDR1 WNHNN, CDR2 SYGVQD (reference sequence).

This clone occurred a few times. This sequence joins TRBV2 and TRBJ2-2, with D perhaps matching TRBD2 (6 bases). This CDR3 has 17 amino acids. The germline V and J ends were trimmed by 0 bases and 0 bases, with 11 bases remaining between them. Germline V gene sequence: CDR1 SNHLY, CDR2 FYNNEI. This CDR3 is CASSEAVGGSNTGELFF. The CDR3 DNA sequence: TGTGCCAGCAGTGAAGCGGTTGGGGGGTCGAACACCGGGGAGCTGTTTTTT.

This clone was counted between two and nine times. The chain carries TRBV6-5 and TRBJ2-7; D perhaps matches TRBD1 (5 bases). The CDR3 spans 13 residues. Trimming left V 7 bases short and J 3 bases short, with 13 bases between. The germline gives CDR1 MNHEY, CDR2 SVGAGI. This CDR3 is CASKNIGDYEQYF. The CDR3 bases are TGTGCCAGCAAAAACATAGGGGACTACGAGCAGTACTTC.